This is a list of T cell receptor beta chains from one sample in a study of shared clonotypes between healthy human individuals. Profiling relied on immunoSEQ multiplex PCR, and the TCRdb table lists in-frame clones only, not all of them. The data contain some 1,400,000 clones, roughly 96% of them seen just once; the ten biggest clones take up over 1%. The material sequenced was naive CD4+ T cells sorted from blood. Receptor source: a man aged 30-40 years in good health. The CDR3 runs from the conserved cysteine through the conserved F or W. Fields, in order: D gene, clone size, J gene, V gene, CDR3 DNA, CDR3 protein. D genes are given only for firm matches. Clone size is given for some rows only: seen once, a few or many times, or a class if the clone is expanded.

D: -
size: -
J: TRBJ2-5
V: TRBV6-1
DNA: TGTGCCAGCAGCGCCGTGACGGGGTATGAGACCCAGTACTTC
CDR3: CASSAVTGYETQYF

D: -
size: -
J: TRBJ2-7
V: TRBV28
DNA: TGTGCCAGCAGCTTACCTACGTTATACGAGCAGTACTTC
CDR3: CASSLPTLYEQYF

D: TRBD2
size: -
J: TRBJ2-1
V: TRBV2
DNA: TGTGCCAGCAGTAGACTAGCGGGAGCCGGTGAGCAGTTCTTC
CDR3: CASSRLAGAGEQFF

D: -
size: -
J: TRBJ1-4
V: TRBV6-4
DNA: TGTGCCAGCCTCGTACAGGCAACTAATGAAAAACTGTTTTTT
CDR3: CASLVQATNEKLFF

D: -
size: -
J: TRBJ2-5
V: TRBV18
DNA: TGTGCCAGCTCACCACTTGGACCGCCGCGTGAGACCCAGTACTTC
CDR3: CASSPLGPPRETQYF

D: TRBD2
size: -
J: TRBJ2-7
V: TRBV5-1
DNA: TGCGCCAGCAGCCCCACTAGCGGGGTACGGTCCTACGAGCAGTACTTC
CDR3: CASSPTSGVRSYEQYF

D: TRBD1
size: -
J: TRBJ2-7
V: TRBV27
DNA: TGTGCCAGCCGGGGACAGGGAAGGAACTACGAGCAGTACTTC
CDR3: CASRGQGRNYEQYF

D: -
size: -
J: TRBJ2-5
V: TRBV6-1
DNA: TGTGCCAGCAGTGAACTTGGGTTGTGGAGTAGGGTCGAGAGTAAGACCCAGTACTTC
CDR3: CASSELGLWSRVESKTQYF

D: -
size: few
J: TRBJ2-7
V: TRBV9
DNA: TGTGCCAGCAGCCGAAGAGACATCGGCGAGCAGTACTTC
CDR3: CASSRRDIGEQYF

D: TRBD1
size: -
J: TRBJ2-2
V: TRBV6-1
DNA: TGTGCCAGCAGTGAAGTAGGGACAGGGGGCTTTGGGGAGCTGTTTTTT
CDR3: CASSEVGTGGFGELFF

D: -
size: -
J: TRBJ1-5
V: TRBV28
DNA: TGTGCCATCCTCCGGGGGGCAGGGCAGCCCCAGCATTTT
CDR3: CAILRGAGQPQHF

D: -
size: -
J: TRBJ2-5
V: TRBV7-9
DNA: TGTGCCAGCAGCTTAGGCCAGACAGTACAAGAGACCCAGTACTTC
CDR3: CASSLGQTVQETQYF

D: -
size: -
J: TRBJ2-1
V: TRBV19
DNA: TGTGCCAGTAGCTCCATCAACAATGAGCAGTTCTTC
CDR3: CASSSINNEQFF

D: -
size: -
J: TRBJ1-3
V: TRBV10-1
DNA: TGCGCCAGCAGTGAGTCGGCCTACCCCGCTGGAAACACCATATATTTT
CDR3: CASSESAYPAGNTIYF

D: TRBD2
size: -
J: TRBJ2-5
V: TRBV9
DNA: TGTGCCAGCTCAGCGGGATCCCAAGAGACCCAGTACTTC
CDR3: CASSAGSQETQYF

D: TRBD2
size: -
J: TRBJ2-3
V: TRBV27
DNA: TGTGCCAGCAGTCCCGACGGAGCGGGAGGGCCCATCTCCCCCCCTTGGACAGATACGCAGTATTTT
CDR3: CASSPDGAGGPISPPWTDTQYF

D: -
size: -
J: TRBJ2-1
V: TRBV7-9
DNA: TGTGCCACCCGGACGTCCTACAATGAGCAGTTCTTC
CDR3: CATRTSYNEQFF

D: -
size: -
J: TRBJ2-7
V: TRBV5-4
DNA: TGTGCCAGCAGCTTGGGACAGGGACTCTACGAGCAGTACTTC
CDR3: CASSLGQGLYEQYF

D: -
size: -
J: TRBJ2-1
V: TRBV10-3
DNA: TGTGCCATCAGTGTCAGTGAGAGTTCCTACAATGAGCAGTTCTTC
CDR3: CAISVSESSYNEQFF

D: -
size: -
J: TRBJ2-6
V: TRBV2
DNA: TGTGCCAGCCTACCCTCTGGGGCCAACGTCCTGACTTTC
CDR3: CASLPSGANVLTF

D: TRBD2
size: -
J: TRBJ2-7
V: TRBV4-1
DNA: TGCGCCAGCAGCCAAGATTTTTTAGCGGGAGGCCGCTCCTACGAGCAGTACTTC
CDR3: CASSQDFLAGGRSYEQYF

D: -
size: -
J: TRBJ1-1
V: TRBV5-1
DNA: TGCGCCAGCAGCTTGCACAGGAGGGACACTGAAGCTTTCTTT
CDR3: CASSLHRRDTEAFF

D: TRBD1
size: -
J: TRBJ1-2
V: TRBV5-1
DNA: TGCGCCAGCAGCCCGGGGGGGACAGGGACCTATGGCTACACCTTC
CDR3: CASSPGGTGTYGYTF

D: -
size: -
J: TRBJ2-7
V: TRBV25-1
DNA: TGTGCCAGCAGTCCTAGGGGCAACGAGCAGTACTTC
CDR3: CASSPRGNEQYF

D: -
size: -
J: TRBJ2-5
V: TRBV7-9
DNA: TGTGCCAGCAGAAAACGGGACCCCCAAGAGACCCAGTACTTC
CDR3: CASRKRDPQETQYF

D: TRBD2
size: -
J: TRBJ2-3
V: TRBV6-4
DNA: TGTGCCAGCAGTGTGTGGGGGACTAGCGGGAGCACAGATACGCAGTATTTT
CDR3: CASSVWGTSGSTDTQYF

D: TRBD1
size: -
J: TRBJ2-1
V: TRBV9
DNA: TGTGCCAGCAGCGACAGGGGGCCCTACAATGAGCAGTTCTTC
CDR3: CASSDRGPYNEQFF

D: -
size: -
J: TRBJ2-3
V: TRBV7-8
DNA: TGTGCCAGCAGTTTACCTAGGTTCGGGACAGATACGCAGTATTTT
CDR3: CASSLPRFGTDTQYF

D: -
size: once
J: TRBJ2-2
V: TRBV2
DNA: TGTGCCAGCAGGGGGTCGCCGGGCGGATTGGTCGGGGAGCTGTTTTTT
CDR3: CASRGSPGGLVGELFF

D: -
size: -
J: TRBJ2-3
V: TRBV7-8
DNA: TGTGCCAGCAGCTTGTTAGCGGCGGGAAATAAAAGATACACAGATACGCAGTATTTT
CDR3: CASSLLAAGNKRYTDTQYF

D: -
size: -
J: TRBJ1-1
V: TRBV10-3
DNA: TGTGCCATCAGAGGGGACGCCAGGAACACTGAAGCTTTCTTT
CDR3: CAIRGDARNTEAFF

D: -
size: -
J: TRBJ1-3
V: TRBV5-5
DNA: TGTGCCAGCAGCGAGACCATAGGGAACACCATATATTTT
CDR3: CASSETIGNTIYF

D: TRBD2
size: once
J: TRBJ2-1
V: TRBV19
DNA: TGTGCCAGTAGTATTTTGGGAGGGGATGAGCAGTTCTTC
CDR3: CASSILGGDEQFF

D: -
size: once
J: TRBJ2-1
V: TRBV28
DNA: TGTGCCAGCAGTCTCCCCTCGGGACACCAACAGAAGGATGAGCAGTTCTTC
CDR3: CASSLPSGHQQKDEQFF

D: -
size: -
J: TRBJ2-7
V: TRBV5-4
DNA: TGTGCCAGCAGCCTCAGCGAGTCCTACGAGCAGTACTTC
CDR3: CASSLSESYEQYF

D: TRBD2
size: -
J: TRBJ2-7
V: TRBV15
DNA: TGTGCCACCAGCAGAGATACGGCTAGCGGAAGCACCTACGAGCAGTACTTC
CDR3: CATSRDTASGSTYEQYF

D: -
size: -
J: TRBJ2-2
V: TRBV27
DNA: TGTGCCAGCAGTTTTTCGACTCCCAGATTCGCCGGGGAGCTGTTTTTT
CDR3: CASSFSTPRFAGELFF

D: -
size: -
J: TRBJ2-3
V: TRBV7-9
DNA: TGTGCCCCGGCGCTAGTAAGCACAGATACGCAGTATTTT
CDR3: CAPALVSTDTQYF

D: -
size: -
J: TRBJ1-4
V: TRBV6-5
DNA: TGTGCCAGCAGTTCCCTAGGTGAAAAACTGTTTTTT
CDR3: CASSSLGEKLFF

D: TRBD2
size: -
J: TRBJ2-2
V: TRBV7-2
DNA: TGTGCCAGCAGCCCAGCGGGACTAGACACCGGGGAGCTGTTTTTT
CDR3: CASSPAGLDTGELFF